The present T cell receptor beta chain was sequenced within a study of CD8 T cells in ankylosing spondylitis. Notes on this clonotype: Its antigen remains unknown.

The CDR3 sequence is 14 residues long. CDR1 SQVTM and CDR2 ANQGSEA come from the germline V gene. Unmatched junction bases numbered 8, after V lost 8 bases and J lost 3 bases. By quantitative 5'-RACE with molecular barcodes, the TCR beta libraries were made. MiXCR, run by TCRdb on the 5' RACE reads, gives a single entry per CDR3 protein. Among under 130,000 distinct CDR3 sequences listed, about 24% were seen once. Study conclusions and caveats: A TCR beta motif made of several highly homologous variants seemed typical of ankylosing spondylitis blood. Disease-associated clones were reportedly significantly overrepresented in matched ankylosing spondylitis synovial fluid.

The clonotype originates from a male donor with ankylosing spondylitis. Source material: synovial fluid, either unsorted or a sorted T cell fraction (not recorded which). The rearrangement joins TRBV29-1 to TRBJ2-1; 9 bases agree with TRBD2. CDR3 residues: CSSASGNSYNEQFF. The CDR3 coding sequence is TGCAGCTCGGCTAGCGGGAACAGCTACAATGAGCAGTTCTTC.